The 25 T cell receptor beta chains below were found in one sample sequenced in a study of beta chain features in type 1 diabetes (dated by TCRdb to the late 2010s). Receptor amplification or capture employed the immunoSEQ multiplex PCR assay. The High Capacity cDNA Reverse Transcription Kit was used to reverse transcribe all of the isolated RNA, meaning that expressed TCRB transcripts were what got sequenced. Sourced from immuneACCESS, this table was stored by TCRdb with only in-frame sequences that have V and J called. A share of the clones is absent; for the studies checked, an unresolved V gene accounts for under half, and the remainder has no known explanation. This sample gives about 220,000 clones in total; approximately 11% of them show up just once. The ten largest clonotypes hold 1% to 1.5% of the sample. The sequenced sample was central memory CD4+ T cells from blood. Source of these receptors: a man in his late teens or twenties in good health.

This chain links TRBV30 with TRBJ1-2; D is unresolved. Trimming removed 7 bases from V and 4 bases from J, with 13 bases in between. The CDR3 extends over 12 amino acids. Germline loops: CDR1 GTSNPN, CDR2 SVGIG (reference sequence). The CDR3 nucleotides are TGTGCCTTCACATCTACGGGCTATGGCTACACCTTC. Encoded protein: CAFTSTGYGYTF.

This clone showed up just a few times. The chain couples TRBV4-3 to TRBJ2-7; 8 nucleotides align to TRBD1. CDR3 length: 15 residues. Germline V CDR1 and CDR2: LGHNA, YSLEER. The V segment lost 1 base and the J segment 3 bases; nucleotides outside the gene matches: 5. CDR3 sequence: CASSQGAGTGYEQYF. The CDR3 nucleotides read TGCGCCAGCAGCCAAGGGGCCGGGACAGGCTACGAGCAGTACTTC.

The rearrangement links TRBV29-1 to TRBJ2-4; 10 nucleotides agree with TRBD1. This CDR3 has 13 amino acids. Germline loops: CDR1 SQVTM, CDR2 ANQGSEA. Trimming removed 8 bases from V and 3 bases from J; junction bases left unmatched: 4. In nucleotides, the CDR3 is TGCAGCTTCCGGACAGGGGGCAAAAACATTCAGTACTTC. Residues: CSFRTGGKNIQYF.

This clone showed up just a few times. The rearrangement joins TRBV4-3 to TRBJ2-7; 9 bases line up with TRBD2. CDR1 LGHNA and CDR2 YSLEER come from the germline V gene. Trimming removed 2 bases from V and 3 bases from J; junction bases left unmatched: 8. CDR3 size: 16 residues. CDR3 sequence reads: CASSQMAGGPNYEQYF. CDR3 sequence (DNA): TGCGCCAGCAGCCAAATGGCGGGAGGGCCCAACTACGAGCAGTACTTC.

This clone was detected a few times. The chain is built from TRBV15 and TRBJ2-2, with 11 positions matching TRBD2. V shed 5 bases and J 5 bases; nucleotides not matched to a gene: 4. The germline CDR1 and CDR2 sequences are LNHNV and YYDKDF (reference sequence). The CDR3 has 15 residues. Written as DNA, the CDR3 is TGTGCCACCAGCCGAAGACTAGCGGGAACCGGGGAGCTGTTTTTT. Translating gives CATSRRLAGTGELFF.

The rearrangement joins TRBV7-9 to TRBJ2-7; 7 bases align to TRBD2. CDR1 is SEHNR, CDR2 FQNEAQ, per germline (reference sequence). The V segment lost 6 bases and the J segment 5 bases; nucleotides outside the gene matches: 7. The CDR3 is made up of 13 amino acids. CDR3 residues: CASSRDYDDEQYF. The CDR3 region has the DNA TGTGCCAGCAGTAGGGACTACGACGACGAGCAGTACTTC. The whole variable domain, remainder taken from reference TRBV7-9 and TRBJ2-7, is DTGVSQNPRHKITKRGQNVTFRCDPISEHNRLYWYRQTLGQGPEFLTYFQNEAQLEKSRLLSDRFSAERPKGSFSTLEIQRTEQGDSAMYLCASSRDYDDEQYFGPGTRLTVT.

The rearrangement uses TRBV5-6 and TRBJ1-5; D remains unclear. CDR3 size: 13 residues. V lost 1 base and J 3 bases, leaving 5 bases between the germline ends. Per germline, CDR1 SGHDT and CDR2 YYEEEE. CDR3 coding DNA: TGTGCCAGCAGCTTGAGGGTCAATCAGCCCCAGCATTTT. It codes for CASSLRVNQPQHF. Based on the CDR3 plus reference TRBV5-6 and TRBJ1-5, the full variable domain is DAGVTQSPTHLIKTRGQQVTLRCSPKSGHDTVSWYQQALGQGPQFIFQYYEEEERQRGNFPDRFSGHQFPNYSSELNVNALLLGDSALYLCASSLRVNQPQHFGDGTRLSIL.

This chain uses TRBV30 with TRBJ1-5; D gene ambiguous. CDR3 length: 14 residues. Between the trimmed V and J ends, which lost 2 bases and 0 bases, there was a span of 8 bases. Germline values: CDR1 GTSNPN, CDR2 SVGIG (reference sequence). CDR3: CAWSRGYSNQPQHF. CDR3 DNA sequence: TGTGCCTGGAGTCGCGGGTATAGCAATCAGCCCCAGCATTTT.

V gene TRBV28 combines with J gene TRBJ2-5, with TRBD1 identical over 12 bases. The CDR3 spans 18 residues. V lost 6 bases to trimming and J lost 5 bases; unmatched junction nucleotides: 16. Germline V gene sequence: CDR1 MDHEN, CDR2 SYDVKM. The CDR3 sequence: CASRTNPGQGASGETQYF. The DNA for the CDR3 is TGTGCCAGCAGGACTAACCCGGGACAGGGGGCGTCGGGGGAGACCCAGTACTTC.

There are a few counts of this clone. The CDR3 nucleotides read TGTGCCAGCAGGCCCAGCGGGAATAAAGATACGCAGTATTTT. Translated: CASRPSGNKDTQYF. The V call is TRBV6-1, the J call TRBJ2-3; 7 bases are a match to TRBD2. The length of the CDR3 is 14 residues. Germline V CDR1 and CDR2: MNHNS, SASEGT. J was trimmed by 5 bases and V by 6 bases; bases with no gene match: 8.

This chain links TRBV11-2 with TRBJ2-3, with 11 bases fitting TRBD2. The V gene end was trimmed by 1 base and the J gene end by 0 bases; junction bases not matched to a gene: 0. The CDR3 covers 16 residues. The germline V gene encodes CDR1 SGHAT and CDR2 FQNNGV. CDR3 sequence (DNA): TGTGCCAGCAGCTTAGGGACTAGCGGGAGCACAGATACGCAGTATTTT. It translates to CASSLGTSGSTDTQYF.

Comment on this clone: A read error may explain this, as a much larger clone is one base away. The J gene is TRBJ2-3, the V gene TRBV6-6; no clear D. The V gene lost 2 bases and the J gene lost 4 bases, with 1 base spanning the gap. Germline V gene sequence: CDR1 MNHNY, CDR2 SVGAGI (reference sequence). The length of the CDR3 is 11 residues. CDR3 nucleotides: TGTGCCAGCAGTTACCCAGATACGCAGTATTTT. Its protein is CASSYPDTQYF.

This clone was detected only a few times. The chain has TRBV29-1 and TRBJ2-7; 7 nucleotides line up with TRBD1. Germline CDR1 reads SQVTM; CDR2 reads ANQGSEA. This CDR3 has 13 residues. V dropped 3 bases and J dropped 5; count of bases not matched to a gene: 7. The CDR3 DNA sequence: TGCAGCGTTGAGGGCAGGGGGATAAACGAGCAGTACTTC. As protein: CSVEGRGINEQYF.

This clone was seen many times. The same CDR3 is also encoded by other DNA sequences in this sample. The chain links TRBV7-2 to TRBJ2-7, with a weak D call TRBD2 (6 bases). The germline CDR1 and CDR2 sequences are SGHTA and FQGNSA. The CDR3 is 16 amino acids. V lost 4 bases and J 2 bases, leaving 18 bases between the germline ends. The DNA for the CDR3 is TGTGCCAGCAGCTCTACCTGGACTAAACGTCCCTACGAGCAGTACTTC. Translating it yields CASSSTWTKRPYEQYF.

This clone turned up a few times. This chain connects TRBV10-3 to TRBJ2-3, with 7 bases that match TRBD1. The germline V gene has CDR1 ENHRY and CDR2 SYGVKD. The CDR3 loop spans 15 amino acids. The V and J ends lost 2 bases and 4 bases, in that order; junction bases with no gene match: 6. CDR3: CAISEQSTGPDTQYF. CDR3 DNA: TGTGCCATCAGTGAGCAATCGACAGGGCCAGATACGCAGTATTTT.

V and J are TRBV14 and TRBJ2-5; D is perhaps TRBD2 (6 bases). The CDR3 is 16 amino acids. Germline V lookup: CDR1 SGHDN, CDR2 FVKESK. The V end lost 2 bases, the J end lost 5 bases, and 18 bases lay between the germline ends. In DNA, the CDR3 is TGTGCCAGCAGCCAACGTTTGCGGGGAGTGGGGGAGACCCAGTACTTC. Its translation: CASSQRLRGVGETQYF.

This chain joins TRBV15 and TRBJ2-7; 7 bases agree with TRBD1. The CDR3 is 15 amino acids. V lost 2 bases, J lost 6 bases, and 10 bases stayed unmatched. CDR1 is LNHNV, CDR2 YYDKDF, per germline (reference sequence). CDR3 region: CATSRKNTGVREQYF. Here the CDR3 DNA reads TGTGCCACCAGCAGAAAAAACACAGGGGTCCGCGAGCAGTACTTC.

This clone showed up just a few times. This sequence joins TRBV4-1 and TRBJ1-4; weak D call: TRBD1 (6 bases). The germline gives CDR1 MGHRA, CDR2 YSYEKL. V was shortened by 4 bases and J by 6 bases, with 15 bases between the two germline ends. This CDR3 has 15 amino acids. CDR3 in DNA: TGCGCCAGCAGCCCTGCGGGGACACGGGATGAAAAACTGTTTTTT. Amino acids: CASSPAGTRDEKLFF.

This chain links TRBV5-4 with TRBJ2-7, with D perhaps matching TRBD1 (5 bases). Germline-derived CDR1 and CDR2 are SGHNT and YYREEE (reference sequence). V gave up 0 bases and J gave up 6 bases, with 13 bases separating them. The CDR3 covers 14 residues. The CDR3 DNA is TGTGCCAGCAGCTTGGATAGGGGTGGCTCCGAGCAGTACTTC. As protein: CASSLDRGGSEQYF.

This clone was counted many times. The CDR3 region is CASSLEAVQETQYF. In nucleotides, the CDR3 is TGTGCCAGCAGCTTGGAGGCGGTCCAAGAGACCCAGTACTTC. The chain uses TRBV5-4 and TRBJ2-5; D not resolved. V gave up 0 bases and J gave up 1 base, with 7 bases separating them. Germline CDR1 SGHNT, CDR2 YYREEE (reference sequence). The CDR3 has 14 amino acids.

This clone was observed many times. The rearrangement joins TRBV15 to TRBJ2-3; TRBD1 matches at 7 bases. J lost 4 bases, V lost 1 base, and 5 bases had no gene match. CDR1 is LNHNV, CDR2 YYDKDF, per germline (reference sequence). The CDR3 length is 15 residues. The CDR3 coding sequence is TGTGCCACCAGCAGAGGACAGGGAACAGCAGATACGCAGTATTTT. Encoded protein: CATSRGQGTADTQYF.

At least ten counts were recorded for this clone. This CDR3 is CASSVTGSPRNEQFF. The CDR3 bases are TGTGCCAGCAGTGTGACAGGTTCTCCTCGCAATGAGCAGTTCTTC. V usage is TRBV2 and J usage is TRBJ2-1, with D perhaps matching TRBD1 (6 bases). From germline, CDR1 is SNHLY and CDR2 FYNNEI. Deletions cut 4 bases from V and 6 bases from J, with 16 bases between. This CDR3 contains 15 residues.

This chain joins TRBV29-1 and TRBJ2-5; D call uncertain. TRBJ2-7 explains the end of the DNA better; the J call may be wrong. The CDR3 totals 14 residues. The germline gives CDR1 SQVTM, CDR2 ANQGSEA. The CDR3 is CSVRVATWTYEQYF. The CDR3, as DNA: TGCAGCGTTCGAGTGGCCACGTGGACCTACGAGCAGTACTTC.

The V gene is TRBV28, the J gene TRBJ1-2; 7 nucleotides line up with TRBD1. Trimming removed 6 bases from V and 8 bases from J; junction bases left unmatched: 6. The germline V gene encodes CDR1 MDHEN and CDR2 SYDVKM. This CDR3 is built from 12 residues. CDR3 coding DNA: TGTGCCAGCAGCCTCAGGGGGGAGGGCTACACCTTC. Amino acids: CASSLRGEGYTF.

The CDR3 DNA sequence: TGTGCCAGCAGCTTGGGACTCTCTAAGAGTAACAATGAGCAGTTCTTC. It specifies CASSLGLSKSNNEQFF. This rearrangement joins TRBV5-4 to TRBJ2-1; D is uncertain. CDR3 length: 16 residues. V was pared by 0 bases and J by 5 bases, with 15 bases between. Looked up from germline, CDR1 is SGHNT and CDR2 is YYREEE (reference sequence).